The rows below give T cell receptor beta chains drawn from one sample of a study of Ad26.COV2.S vaccination and SARS-CoV-2 variants. This table comes from immunoSEQ multiplex PCR, and its TCRdb copy is limited to in-frame clones, with some not included. The table includes around 450,000 clones, more than 75% detected once. The sample was peripheral blood, taken in a trial of Ad26.COV2.S vaccine versus placebo. These receptors came from a person between 18 and 65 years old who received the Ad26.COV2.S COVID-19 vaccine or a placebo. The CDR3 runs from the conserved cysteine through the conserved F or W. The D gene is left open where the match is weak. A clone size is listed for some rows: how often the clone was seen (once, few, many), or a class if it is expanded.

v_gene	j_gene	abundance	d_gene	CDR3nt	CDR3aa
TRBV24-1	TRBJ2-5	-	TRBD1	TGTGCCACCAGTGATTTGGCAAGGGGGCGGGAGACCCAGTACTTC	CATSDLARGRETQYF
TRBV20-1	TRBJ1-2	once	-	TGCAGTGCTAGTTACCTCGGTCGGGGTGGCTACACCTTC	CSASYLGRGGYTF
TRBV9	TRBJ2-7	-	TRBD1	TGTGCCAGCAGCGCGGGACAGGGGGTAGGCGAGCAGTACTTC	CASSAGQGVGEQYF
TRBV4-2	TRBJ2-2	-	-	TGTGCCAGCAGCCAACCACTGGGGGAGCTGTTTTTT	CASSQPLGELFF
TRBV4-1	TRBJ1-1	-	-	TGCGCCAGCAGCCAAGGCAGGGCTAAGGCTTTCTTT	CASSQGRAKAFF
TRBV30	TRBJ1-5	-	-	TGTGCCTGGAGTTGGGGGCCGTCAGGCAATCAGCCCCAGCATTTT	CAWSWGPSGNQPQHF
TRBV19	TRBJ2-3	-	TRBD2	TGTGCCAGTAGCCCTCAGAGGAGCGGGGGGACCACTAGCACAGATACGCAGTATTTT	CASSPQRSGGTTSTDTQYF
TRBV6-5	TRBJ2-7	-	TRBD1	TGTGCCAGCCGGGACAGGGGGCTCTACGAGCAGTACTTC	CASRDRGLYEQYF
TRBV7-8	TRBJ2-3	-	TRBD1	TGTGCCAGCAGCGCCGACAGTCCACAGGGGACGCAGTATTTT	CASSADSPQGTQYF
TRBV6-6	TRBJ2-5	-	-	TGTGCCAGCAGTTACTCGGGCAGGGAGGCCCAAGAGACCCAGTACTTC	CASSYSGREAQETQYF
TRBV9	TRBJ2-5	-	-	TGTGCCAGCAGCGACCTCGTCGGCGGCCAGTACTTC	CASSDLVGGQYF
TRBV6-5	TRBJ1-6	-	-	TGTGCCAGCAGTTACTCGACAGGTTCACTTTCACCCCTCCACTTT	CASSYSTGSLSPLHF
TRBV14	TRBJ2-6	-	-	TGTGCCAGCAGCCAGCAGCCTGGGGCCAACGTCCTGACTTTC	CASSQQPGANVLTF
TRBV6-2/TRBV6-3	TRBJ2-7	once	TRBD1	TGTGCCAGCAGCCTGTACCGGGACAGCTCCTACGAGCAGTACTTC	CASSLYRDSSYEQYF
TRBV5-1	TRBJ2-3	-	-	TGCGCCAGCAGCTTGGTACAGGTCACAGATACGCAGTATTTT	CASSLVQVTDTQYF
TRBV21-1	TRBJ2-7	-	-	TGTGCCAGCAGCAAAGGATACAGGGAGACCTACGAGCAGTACTTC	CASSKGYRETYEQYF
TRBV24-1	TRBJ1-2	-	-	TGTGCCACCAGTGATTTCCTACAGGGATATGGCTACACCTTC	CATSDFLQGYGYTF
TRBV5-4	TRBJ2-3	few	TRBD2	TGTGCCAGCAGCTTGTTGCGACTAGCGGACCGCACAGATACGCAGTATTTT	CASSLLRLADRTDTQYF
TRBV19	TRBJ2-3	-	-	TGTGCCAGTAGGGGCAGTGGGTGGGCAGATACGCAGTATTTT	CASRGSGWADTQYF
TRBV30	TRBJ2-1	-	-	TGTGCCTGGAGTTTGGACGGTCATGAGCAGTTCTTC	CAWSLDGHEQFF
TRBV30	TRBJ2-7	-	-	TGTGCCTGGAGTCCTGGACGGTACACCTACGAGCAGTACTTC	CAWSPGRYTYEQYF
TRBV9	TRBJ2-1	-	-	TGTGCCAGCAGCGTAATGAGCCTAGGCGGGGGCAAGGGAAATGAGCAGTTCTTC	CASSVMSLGGGKGNEQFF
TRBV28	TRBJ2-2	-	-	TGTGCCAGCAGACTTACAGGCTTGGTTGCGAACACCGGGGAGCTGTTTTTT	CASRLTGLVANTGELFF
TRBV5-5	TRBJ1-6	-	-	TGTGCCAGCAGCTCTGGACTGAGGAATTCACCCCTCCACTTT	CASSSGLRNSPLHF
TRBV7-8	TRBJ2-1	-	-	TGTGCCAGCAGCTTAGCGAAGTCACCTGGGGCCCGATTTGACAATGAGCAGTTCTTC	CASSLAKSPGARFDNEQFF
TRBV12-2	TRBJ1-5	-	-	TGTGCAAGTCGCTTAGTGGGCAATCAGCCCCAGCATTTT	CASRLVGNQPQHF
TRBV24-1	TRBJ2-3	-	-	TGTGCCACCGAACCGACAGGTGGCACAGATACGCAGTATTTT	CATEPTGGTDTQYF
TRBV29-1	TRBJ2-7	-	-	TGCAGCGTTGCTGGTATGGGTTACGAGCAGTACTTC	CSVAGMGYEQYF
TRBV5-8	TRBJ2-5	-	-	TGTGCCAGCAGCTTGGACAGCGGATACCAAGAGACCCAGTACTTC	CASSLDSGYQETQYF
TRBV10-3	TRBJ2-7	-	-	TGTGCCATCAGTGAGTACGAGGGTTGGGCCGAGCAGTACTTC	CAISEYEGWAEQYF
TRBV24-1	TRBJ2-1	-	TRBD2	TGTGCCACCAGCGAGACTAGCGGGGGTTACAATGAGCAGTTCTTC	CATSETSGGYNEQFF
TRBV6-5	TRBJ2-1	-	TRBD2	TGTGCCAGCAGTTATCGCGGGGGGTTAAATGATGAGCAGTTCTTC	CASSYRGGLNDEQFF
TRBV6-6	TRBJ2-1	once	TRBD2	TGTGCCAGCAGCCGTCGGACTAGCGGGGGGACTTTGAGCTCCTACAATGAGCAGTTCTTC	CASSRRTSGGTLSSYNEQFF
TRBV4-1	TRBJ2-7	-	TRBD1	TGCGCCAGCAGCCATCCGGTCAGGGGGATCTACGAGCAGTACTTC	CASSHPVRGIYEQYF
TRBV7-2	TRBJ2-2	-	-	TGTGCCAGCAGCTTAGGACGACAGAACACCGGGGAGCTGTTTTTT	CASSLGRQNTGELFF
TRBV28	TRBJ2-3	-	TRBD2	TGTGCCAGCAGTTTATACGCTAGCGGGGAGGGGGTAACAGATACGCAGTATTTT	CASSLYASGEGVTDTQYF
TRBV5-4	TRBJ1-4	few	TRBD1	TGTGCCAGCAGGCCCGACAGGGGAACTAATGAAAAACTGTTTTTT	CASRPDRGTNEKLFF
TRBV4-3	TRBJ1-5	-	TRBD1	TGCGCCAGCAGCCAAGATTCCCGGACAGGATATCAGCCCCAGCATTTT	CASSQDSRTGYQPQHF
TRBV5-1	TRBJ1-1	-	TRBD1	TGCGCCAGCAGCGGAACGCAGGGGGGGTACACTGAAGCTTTCTTT	CASSGTQGGYTEAFF
TRBV7-2	TRBJ1-6	-	-	TGTGCCAGCAGTCGTGTTCCGGGGATTGGTTCACCCCTCCACTTT	CASSRVPGIGSPLHF
TRBV27	TRBJ2-3	once	-	TGTGCCAGCAGTTTACAGGGGCCACGTACAGATACGCAGTATTTT	CASSLQGPRTDTQYF
TRBV18	TRBJ2-5	-	TRBD2	TGTGCCAGCTCACATTCTAGCGGGGGGCAAGAGACCCAGTACTTC	CASSHSSGGQETQYF
TRBV3-1/TRBV3-2	TRBJ2-5	-	-	TGTGCCAGCAGCCCAGTGGGCAGGAGCCTAGAGACCCAGTACTTC	CASSPVGRSLETQYF
TRBV7-9	TRBJ1-5	-	-	TGTGCCAGCAGCTTAGCGAGGGACAATCAGCCCCAGCATTTT	CASSLARDNQPQHF
TRBV10-3	TRBJ2-3	few	TRBD2	TGTGCCATCAGTGAGTCGGGACTAGCAGTCACAGATACGCAGTATTTT	CAISESGLAVTDTQYF